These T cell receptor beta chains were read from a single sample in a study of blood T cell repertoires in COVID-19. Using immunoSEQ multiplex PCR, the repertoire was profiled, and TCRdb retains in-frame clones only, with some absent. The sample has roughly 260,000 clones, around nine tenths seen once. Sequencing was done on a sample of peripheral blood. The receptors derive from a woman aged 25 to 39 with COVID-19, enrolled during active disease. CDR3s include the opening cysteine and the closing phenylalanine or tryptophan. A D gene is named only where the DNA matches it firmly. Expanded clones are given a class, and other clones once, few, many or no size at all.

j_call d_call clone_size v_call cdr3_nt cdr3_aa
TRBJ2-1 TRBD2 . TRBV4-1 TGCGCCAGCAGCCAAGGGGAACCGGGACTAGCGGGAGTGGGTGAGCAGTTCTTC CASSQGEPGLAGVGEQFF
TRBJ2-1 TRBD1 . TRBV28 TGTGCCAGCAGCGGCCTGAAGGATCAGGGGGTCTTCTACAATGAGCAGTTCTTC CASSGLKDQGVFYNEQFF
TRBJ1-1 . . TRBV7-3 TGTGCCAGTAAGCGGGATCCGATGAACACTGAAGCTTTCTTT CASKRDPMNTEAFF
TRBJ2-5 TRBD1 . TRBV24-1 TGTGCCACCAGCGTCGGGGGACAGGGGAGAGAGACCCAGTACTTC CATSVGGQGRETQYF
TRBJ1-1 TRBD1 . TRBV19 TGTGCCAGTAGTATAACAGGGGGCGGTGAAGCTTTCTTT CASSITGGGEAFF
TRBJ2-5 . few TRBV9 TGTGCCAGCAGCCCTCGTCCTAGGGGCTCCGAGACCCAGTACTTC CASSPRPRGSETQYF
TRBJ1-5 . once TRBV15 TGTGCCACCAGCAGAACCCCTCCAGGCACCCAGCCCCAGCATTTT CATSRTPPGTQPQHF
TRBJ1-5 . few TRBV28 TGTGCCAGCAGTTTTCAGGGGAAGTCAGGAACTTATAGCAATCAGCCCCAGCATTTT CASSFQGKSGTYSNQPQHF
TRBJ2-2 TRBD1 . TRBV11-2 TGTGCCAGCAGCGGGGGGTTGGGGACAGGGGCCCCGAACACCGGGGAGCTGTTTTTT CASSGGLGTGAPNTGELFF
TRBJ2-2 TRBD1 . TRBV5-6 TGTGCCAGCAGCCGGGGACAGTTGTACACCGGGGAGCTGTTTTTT CASSRGQLYTGELFF
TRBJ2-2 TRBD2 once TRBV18 TGTGCCAGCTCATCCCTAGCGGGGAGCGGAACCGGGGAGCTGTTTTTT CASSSLAGSGTGELFF
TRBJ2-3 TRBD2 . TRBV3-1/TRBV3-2 TGTGCCAGCAGCCTGCGGGCTAGCGGACCTAGCACAGATACGCAGTATTTT CASSLRASGPSTDTQYF
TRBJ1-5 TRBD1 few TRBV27 TGTGCCAGCAGTCCCGAAACAGGGGGCGGACGGCCCCAGCATTTT CASSPETGGGRPQHF
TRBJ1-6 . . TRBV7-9 TGTGCCAGCAGCCCGGACAGTAATTCACCCCTCCACTTT CASSPDSNSPLHF
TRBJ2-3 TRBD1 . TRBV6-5 TGTGCCAGCACCAGACAGGGGGCATTAGATACGCAGTATTTT CASTRQGALDTQYF
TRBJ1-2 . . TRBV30 TGTGCCTGGAGCCTAAGAAGACGGACACATGGCTACACCTTC CAWSLRRRTHGYTF
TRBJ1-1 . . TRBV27 TGTGCCAGCAGTAAGCTAACAGGTTTTGTGAACACTGAAGCTTTCTTT CASSKLTGFVNTEAFF